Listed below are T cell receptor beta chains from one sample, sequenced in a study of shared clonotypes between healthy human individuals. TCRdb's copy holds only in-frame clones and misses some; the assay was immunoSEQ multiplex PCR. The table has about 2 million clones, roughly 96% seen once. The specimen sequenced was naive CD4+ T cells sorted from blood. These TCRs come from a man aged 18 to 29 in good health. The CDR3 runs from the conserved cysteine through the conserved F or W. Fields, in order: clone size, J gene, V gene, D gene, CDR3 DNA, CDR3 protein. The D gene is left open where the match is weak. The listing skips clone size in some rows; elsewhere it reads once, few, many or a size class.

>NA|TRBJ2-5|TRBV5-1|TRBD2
TGCGCCAGCAGCCTGCCTAGCGGGGGAATCCAAGAGACCCAGTACTTC
CASSLPSGGIQETQYF
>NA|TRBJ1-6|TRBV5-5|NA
TGTGCCAGCAGCTTGGCCCTGGATTCACCCCTCCACTTT
CASSLALDSPLHF
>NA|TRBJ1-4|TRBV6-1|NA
TGTGCCAGCAGTGAAAGGCGCACAGGGAGCAAAAAACTGTTTTTT
CASSERRTGSKKLFF
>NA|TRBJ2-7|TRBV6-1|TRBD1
TGTGCCAGCAGTGAAGTCCCCAGGGGGCCCGGCTACGAGCAGTACTTC
CASSEVPRGPGYEQYF
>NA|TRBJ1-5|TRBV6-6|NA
TGTGCCAGCAGTTACTCGATGGGCGGGTTTAATCAGCCCCAGCATTTT
CASSYSMGGFNQPQHF
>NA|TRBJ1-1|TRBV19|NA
TGTGCCAGTAGTATAGGCCGGGGCAGCCGGGAGGACACTGAAGCTTTCTTT
CASSIGRGSREDTEAFF
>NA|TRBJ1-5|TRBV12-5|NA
TGTGCTAGTGGTTTATCCAACCTTCAGCCCCAGCATTTT
CASGLSNLQPQHF
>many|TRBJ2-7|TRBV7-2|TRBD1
TGTGCCAGCAGCTTAGCCCGAACGACAGGGGTCCCGATCGAGCAGTACTTC
CASSLARTTGVPIEQYF
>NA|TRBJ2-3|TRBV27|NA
TGTGCCAGCAGTTTAGTTCTGGGGATAGATACGCAGTATTTT
CASSLVLGIDTQYF
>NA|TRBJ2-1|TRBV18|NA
TGTGCCAGCTCACCCCCTAGTAGGAATGAGCAGTTCTTC
CASSPPSRNEQFF
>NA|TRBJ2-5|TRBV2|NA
TGTGCCAGGAAGCCCCCGGGACTCCAAGAGACCCAGTACTTC
CARKPPGLQETQYF
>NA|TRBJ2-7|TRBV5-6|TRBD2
TGTGCCAGCAGCACGCCCGGACTAGCTTTGGGCGAGCAGTACTTC
CASSTPGLALGEQYF
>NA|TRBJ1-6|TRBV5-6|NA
TGTGCCAGCAGCGTTGACACCTACAATTCACCCCTCCACTTT
CASSVDTYNSPLHF
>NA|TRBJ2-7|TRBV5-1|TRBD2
TGCGCCAGCAGCTTGGGGGTAGCGGGCGGTTCCTACGAGCAGTACTTC
CASSLGVAGGSYEQYF
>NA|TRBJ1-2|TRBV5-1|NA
TGCGCCAGCAGCCCTTCTAACTATGGCTACACCTTC
CASSPSNYGYTF
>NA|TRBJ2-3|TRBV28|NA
TGTGCCAGCAGCCGGACTCGAGATGAAGATACGCAGTATTTT
CASSRTRDEDTQYF
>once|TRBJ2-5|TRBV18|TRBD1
TGTGCCAGCTCCCGAGCAGGGACAGGGGGCTCCGAGACCCAGTACTTC
CASSRAGTGGSETQYF
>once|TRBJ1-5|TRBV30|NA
TGTGCCTGGAGTGTATCTCGAGATCAGCCCCAGCATTTT
CAWSVSRDQPQHF
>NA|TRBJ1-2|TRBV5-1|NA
TGCGCCAGTCAAAGTAGGATGGGGGGCTACACCTTC
CASQSRMGGYTF
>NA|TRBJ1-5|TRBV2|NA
TGTGCCAGCGAGAGTGGACAGCAAAATCAGCCCCAGCATTTT
CASESGQQNQPQHF
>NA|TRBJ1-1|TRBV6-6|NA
TGTGCCAGCAGCTATGCCCGGCTGAACACTGAAGCTTTCTTT
CASSYARLNTEAFF